Listed here are 27 T cell receptor beta chains from one sample, sequenced in a study of T-cell memory formation after mild COVID-19. TCRdb ran MiXCR on the 5' RACE reads and lists one entry per CDR3 protein. The table lists about 260,000 distinct CDR3 sequences, under 8.5% of them singletons. Material: PBMCs or a T cell subset sorted from them (not recorded which). The source is a man aged 18 to 30 who had mild COVID-19 (a few samples of this study predate the infection). Cell type and time point are not known.

The chain uses TRBV10-3 and TRBJ2-7; tentatively, D is TRBD2 (6 bases). V lost 6 bases and J 4 bases, leaving 13 bases between the germline ends. The germline gives CDR1 ENHRY, CDR2 SYGVKD. This CDR3 spans 13 amino acids. The DNA of the CDR3 is TGTGCCATCAGGGGGGGAGTAGGGTACGAGCAGTACGTC. This encodes CAIRGGVGYEQYV.

This clonotype was observed a handful of times. The genes are TRBV5-1 and TRBJ2-1; D may match TRBD1 or TRBD2 (6 bases each). CDR3 size: 17 residues. V was cut by 1 base and J by 1 base, with 15 bases left in between. Germline assignment: CDR1 SGHRS and CDR2 YFSETQ. The CDR3 reads CASSLLGGDLSYNEQFF. The CDR3 DNA follows: TGCGCCAGCAGCTTGCTCGGGGGCGATCTATCCTACAATGAGCAGTTCTTC. Complete variable domain (other parts from reference TRBV5-1 and TRBJ2-1): KAGVTQTPRYLIKTRGQQVTLSCSPISGHRSVSWYQQTPGQGLQFLFEYFSETQRNKGNFPGRFSGRQFSNSRSEMNVSTLELGDSALYLCASSLLGGDLSYNEQFFGPGTRLTVL.

The chain couples TRBV2 to TRBJ2-1; D gene ambiguous. This CDR3 comprises 14 residues. Trimming took off 2 bases at V and 8 bases at J, with 13 bases between the two ends. The germline gives CDR1 SNHLY, CDR2 FYNNEI. This chain's CDR3 is CASSELGSIYEQFF. In DNA form, the CDR3 reads TGTGCCAGCAGTGAACTCGGCAGTATCTATGAGCAGTTCTTC. The full variable domain, rest sourced from reference TRBV2 and TRBJ2-1, is EPEVTQTPSHQVTQMGQEVILRCVPISNHLYFYWYRQILGQKVEFLVSFYNNEISEKSEIFDDQFSVERPDGSNFTLKIRSTKLEDSAMYFCASSELGSIYEQFFGPGTRLTVL.

This clonotype has only a few counts. This chain links TRBV7-9 with TRBJ1-2; the match to TRBD1 covers 10 bases. The CDR3 length is 16 residues. CDR1 is SEHNR, CDR2 FQNEAQ, per germline (reference sequence). The V gene end was trimmed by 4 bases and the J gene end by 10 bases; junction bases not matched to a gene: 15. The CDR3 DNA sequence: TGTGCCAGCAGCTCCACTCTACAGGACAGGGGGGATGACTACACCTTC. This codes for CASSSTLQDRGDDYTF.

This clonotype turned up a few times. The rearrangement joins TRBV20-1 to TRBJ2-3; D remains ambiguous. CDR1 is DFQATT, CDR2 SNEGSKA, per germline (reference sequence). Between the trimmed V and J ends, which lost 6 bases and 6 bases, there was a span of 16 bases. The CDR3 contains 13 residues. The CDR3 DNA reads TGCAGTGCCAAGGACGCCTTAGTCGATACGCAGTATTTT. Translating it yields CSAKDALVDTQYF.

This chain uses TRBV6-6 with TRBJ1-1; 10 bases line up with TRBD1. Germline trimming cut 6 bases from V and 0 bases from J; bases unmatched to any gene: 13. The length of the CDR3 is 18 residues. The germline CDR1 and CDR2 sequences are MNHNY and SVGAGI (reference sequence). The CDR3 spells CASSPGTGVGYMNTEAFF. CDR3 in DNA: TGTGCCAGCAGCCCCGGGACAGGGGTAGGGTACATGAACACTGAAGCTTTCTTT.

This clonotype was seen at least ten times. The CDR3 DNA reads TGTGCCAGCAGTTTATGGGCAGGTTCCAACACCGGGGAGCTGTTTTTT. Translating it yields CASSLWAGSNTGELFF. This chain joins TRBV12-3 or TRBV12-4 and TRBJ2-2; no clear D gene. The germline V and J ends were trimmed by 2 bases and 2 bases, with 12 bases remaining between them. CDR3 length: 16 residues.

This clonotype was observed many times. This chain joins TRBV20-1 and TRBJ2-1; 7 nucleotides agree with TRBD2. Germline lookup yields CDR1 DFQATT and CDR2 SNEGSKA (reference sequence). This CDR3 has 13 residues. J was trimmed by 4 bases and V by 4 bases; bases with no gene match: 4. This CDR3 reads CSAMGGLYNEQFF. Here the CDR3 DNA reads TGCAGTGCTATGGGAGGGCTATACAATGAGCAGTTCTTC.

In this sample, this clonotype turned up a few times. The V and J genes are TRBV14 and TRBJ2-3; unclear D gene. The germline V gene encodes CDR1 SGHDN and CDR2 FVKESK. Trimming took off 3 bases at V and 5 bases at J, with 9 bases between the two ends. CDR3 length equals 13 residues. The CDR3 spells CASSQNWGDTQYF. The CDR3 DNA reads as TGTGCCAGCAGCCAGAACTGGGGAGATACGCAGTATTTT.

This clonotype has only a few counts. The V and J genes are TRBV20-1 and TRBJ2-1, with D perhaps matching TRBD2 (5 bases). The V and J ends lost 1 base and 6 bases respectively, with 10 bases between them. The CDR3 totals 13 residues. Germline lookup yields CDR1 DFQATT and CDR2 SNEGSKA (reference sequence). Here the CDR3 reads CSARAGSPNEQFF. In nucleotides, the CDR3 is TGCAGTGCTAGAGCGGGGAGCCCCAATGAGCAGTTCTTC.

This clonotype has a count of ten or more. This sequence joins TRBV5-1 and TRBJ2-7; D remains unclear. Trimming took 4 bases from V and 3 from J, leaving 14 bases between them. From germline, CDR1 is SGHRS and CDR2 YFSETQ. The CDR3 length is 14 residues. For the CDR3, the DNA is TGCGCCAGCAGCCCGGAACCGGGTTACTACGAGCAGTACTTC. Translated, it gives CASSPEPGYYEQYF.

The J gene is TRBJ2-1, the V gene TRBV18, with 10 bases fitting TRBD2. J gave up 14 bases and V 2 bases, and 3 bases lay outside the gene matches. The CDR3 extends over 12 amino acids. Germline loops: CDR1 KGHSH, CDR2 LQKENI. In nucleotides, the CDR3 is TGTGCCAGCTCACCAGGACTAGCGGACAAGTTCTTC. It translates to CASSPGLADKFF. The variable domain in full, completed from reference TRBV18 and TRBJ2-1, reads NAGVMQNPRHLVRRRGQEARLRCSPMKGHSHVYWYRQLPEEGLKFMVYLQKENIIDESGMPKERFSAEFPKEGPSILRIQQVVRGDSAAYFCASSPGLADKFFGPGTRLTVL.

A few counts support this clonotype. The chain links TRBV28 to TRBJ2-3, with 9 nucleotides matching TRBD2. Per the germline V gene, CDR1 is MDHEN and CDR2 is SYDVKM. The CDR3 is made up of 16 amino acids. With 5 bases clipped from V and 8 bases from J, the junction kept 14 bases outside the gene matches. This CDR3 is CASSPGGAGGPVTQYF. In DNA form, the CDR3 reads TGTGCCAGCAGTCCAGGGGGAGCGGGGGGCCCGGTTACGCAGTATTTT.

The chain couples TRBV6-5 to TRBJ2-1, with 10 nucleotides matching TRBD2. Germline assignment: CDR1 MNHEY and CDR2 SVGAGI. This CDR3 region has 18 residues. V lost 2 bases and J lost 5; bases outside the gene matches: 12. CDR3 amino acids: CASSYRGASGGQDNEQFF. The DNA of the CDR3 is TGTGCCAGCAGTTACCGTGGGGCTAGCGGGGGCCAAGACAATGAGCAGTTCTTC.

The rearrangement links TRBV5-1 to TRBJ2-1; perhaps TRBD1 as D (6 bases). CDR1 SGHRS and CDR2 YFSETQ come from the germline V gene. V was pared by 0 bases and J by 4 bases, with 14 bases between. The CDR3 totals 16 residues. The CDR3 DNA reads TGCGCCAGCAGCTTGGCCGGGACAACCCATTACAATGAGCAGTTCTTC. Translation gives CASSLAGTTHYNEQFF.

This clonotype was seen repeatedly, ten times or more. This chain connects TRBV6-5 to TRBJ2-1, with D unclear. V was cut by 0 bases and J by 0 bases, with 9 bases left in between. This CDR3 region has 16 residues. Germline CDR1 reads MNHEY; CDR2 reads SVGAGI. The CDR3 sequence is CASSYSFSGSYNEQFF. CDR3 nucleotides: TGTGCCAGCAGTTACTCGTTCTCGGGCTCCTACAATGAGCAGTTCTTC.

The CDR3 DNA sequence: TGCGCCAGCAGCAAAGCTTCCGCAGGGGGCGACTATGGCTACACCTTC. It translates to CASSKASAGGDYGYTF. The rearrangement uses TRBV4-3 and TRBJ1-2; 8 nucleotides line up with TRBD1. The CDR3 extends over 16 amino acids. The V gene's germline CDR1 is LGHNA and CDR2 YSLEER. V gave up 5 bases and J gave up 3 bases; unmatched junction bases: 11.

This clonotype was recorded a few times. The rearrangement uses TRBV27 and TRBJ1-5, with no clear D. V lost 7 bases and J lost 0, with 7 bases in between. Germline-derived CDR1 and CDR2 are MNHEY and SMNVEV (reference sequence). This CDR3 spans 13 amino acids. This chain's CDR3 is CASKPGSNQPQHF. The CDR3, as DNA: TGTGCCAGCAAGCCCGGTAGCAATCAGCCCCAGCATTTT.

This clonotype was observed many times. This chain uses TRBV7-2 with TRBJ2-7; TRBD1 agrees at 11 bases. CDR3 length: 17 residues. V lost 5 bases to trimming and J lost 6 bases; unmatched junction nucleotides: 15. Germline V gene lookup returns CDR1 SGHTA and CDR2 FQGNSA. CDR3 amino acids: CASSPRAGTGGIFEQYF. In nucleotides, the CDR3 is TGTGCCAGCAGCCCCCGTGCCGGGACAGGGGGGATATTCGAGCAGTACTTC.

This clonotype turned up a few times. The chain has TRBV9 and TRBJ1-4; a weak D match, TRBD1 (6 bases). Germline V gene sequence: CDR1 SGDLS, CDR2 YYNGEE. Trimming stripped 6 bases from V and 7 bases from J, with 16 bases between. CDR3 length equals 14 residues. CDR3 protein: CASTPGRGGEKLFF. DNA of the CDR3: TGTGCCAGCACCCCTGGGAGGGGGGGTGAAAAACTGTTTTTT.

This chain joins TRBV6-1 and TRBJ2-5; D ambiguous. Germline CDR1 and CDR2: MNHNS and SASEGT. The CDR3 covers 13 residues. Trimming shortened V by 3 bases and J by 0 bases, and 5 bases separated the two germline ends. The CDR3 DNA sequence: TGTGCCAGCAGTGAGATGCACCAAGAGACCCAGTACTTC. It yields the protein CASSEMHQETQYF.

The genes are TRBV6-5 and TRBJ2-3, with D unclear. The V gene's germline CDR1 is MNHEY and CDR2 SVGAGI. Trimming left V 8 bases short and J 6 bases short, with 9 bases between. The CDR3 contains 11 residues. CDR3 sequence (DNA): TGTGCCAGCCGACTGAGCGATACGCAGTATTTT. It translates to CASRLSDTQYF.

The chain employs TRBV20-1 and TRBJ1-6; no clear D gene. CDR1 is DFQATT and CDR2 is SNEGSKA in the germline V gene (reference sequence). This CDR3 is 15 amino acids long. Trimming removed 1 base at V and 7 bases at J, with 14 bases between. The CDR3 sequence: CSARGGPWLNSPLHF. CDR3 DNA: TGCAGTGCTAGAGGTGGTCCTTGGCTAAATTCACCCCTCCACTTT.

V and J are TRBV11-2 and TRBJ1-2; 7 bases fit TRBD1. The CDR3 loop spans 16 amino acids. V trimming: 4 bases; J trimming: 6 bases; junction bases outside the gene matches: 14. Germline V gives CDR1 SGHAT, CDR2 FQNNGV. CDR3 sequence (DNA): TGTGCCAGCAGCTCCGCCCGACATACAGGGGATCATGGCTACACCTTC. Translated: CASSSARHTGDHGYTF.

The chain employs TRBV4-1 and TRBJ2-5; 15 bases are a match to TRBD2. The V and J ends lost 4 bases and 3 bases, in that order; junction bases with no gene match: 3. Germline V gives CDR1 MGHRA, CDR2 YSYEKL. This CDR3 has 16 residues. CDR3 sequence: CASSRRTSGGEETQYF. The CDR3 nucleotides read TGCGCCAGCAGCCGGAGGACTAGCGGGGGGGAAGAGACCCAGTACTTC.

This clonotype was seen more than once but under ten times. The chain joins TRBV20-1 to TRBJ2-7; tentatively, D is TRBD1 (6 bases). Trimming took 3 bases from V and 2 from J, leaving 11 bases between them. From germline, CDR1 is DFQATT and CDR2 SNEGSKA (reference sequence). The CDR3 has 13 amino acids. This chain's CDR3 is CSAREGGAYEQYV. In nucleotides, the CDR3 is TGCAGTGCTAGGGAAGGGGGAGCCTACGAGCAGTACGTC.

V is TRBV6-2 or TRBV6-3 and J is TRBJ1-2, with 7 bases lining up with TRBD1. The CDR3 consists of 15 residues. Per the germline V gene, CDR1 is MNHEY and CDR2 is SVGEGT. Trimming took 7 bases from V and 5 from J; bases not matched to a gene: 13. The CDR3 protein is CASTDGGTADYGYTF. CDR3 nucleotides: TGTGCCAGCACCGACGGGGGGACAGCGGATTATGGCTACACCTTC.